This TCR beta chain derives from a study of radiotherapy plus CTLA-4 blockade in lung cancer (dated by TCRdb to between 2017 and 2018). Study-wide context: Objective responses were observed in roughly a sixth of enrolled patients, and disease control was achieved in less than 40%. Results and caveats for the whole study, not just this receptor: After treatment with radiotherapy and ipilimumab, TCR clones that originated in tumors expanded in peripheral blood. The strongest predictors of response, as reported, were early dynamic changes in blood T cell clones along with a rise in serum interferon-beta after radiation.

The library was made by the immunoSEQ multiplex PCR assay. TCRdb took over this immuneACCESS table, retaining in-frame rearrangements with V and J assigned. Such tables are incomplete; in checked studies, under half of the missing clones stem from an unresolved V gene, and the remainder is unexplained. For this sample the table gives approximately 30,000 clones, of which 70% to 75% were detected only once. In total, the top ten clones hold around 5.1% of the sample. Worth noting for this clone: The antigen it recognizes is unknown. Base qualities were left out, and no much larger clone turns up one base away.

The CDR3, from cysteine to phenylalanine, totals 17 residues. Only the CDR3 DNA stays, 51 bases, in frame from base 1. For CDR1 and CDR2, the germline V gene lists SGHVS and FNYEAQ. V is trimmed back by 0 bases and J by 1 base, and the junction contains 7 bases that no gene match accounts for. The study tested focal radiation therapy combined with CTLA-4 blockade (ipilimumab) in patients with chemo-refractory metastatic non-small-cell lung cancer. The sequence came from a human donor with non-small cell lung cancer whose response to radiotherapy plus ipilimumab could not be evaluated. The sample was peripheral blood, taken from a patient treated with radiotherapy plus ipilimumab. The V gene is TRBV7-6 and the J gene is TRBJ2-7, and TRBD1 aligns with 9 junction nucleotides. Here the CDR3 is given as CASSLAGGQGSSYEQYF. The nucleotide sequence is given as TGTGCCAGCAGCTTAGCGGGAGGACAGGGGAGTTCCTACGAGCAGTACTTC. The CDR3, completed at both ends by the reference TRBV7-6 and TRBJ2-7 genes, gives the full variable domain GAGVSQSPRYKVTKRGQDVALRCDPISGHVSLYWYRQALGQGPEFLTYFNYEAQQDKSGLPNDRFSAERPEGSISTLTIQRTEQRDSAMYRCASSLAGGQGSSYEQYFGPGTRLTVT.